One and the same sample provided the 20 T cell receptor beta chains below, sequenced in a study of human T cells and chemical hapten exposure. MiXCR was run by TCRdb on the RACE reads, yielding one entry per CDR3 protein. The top ten hold roughly 1.6% of the sample, which has approximately 91,000 distinct CDR3 sequences, approximately 10% seen once. Stated time point: patch test 2, 6 weeks after DPC sensitization. The treatment: therapeutic diphenylcyclopropenone sensitization with weekly scalp DPC. The sample in question was whole blood, obtained in connection with sensitization to the hapten diphenylcyclopropenone (DPC). The receptors derive from a young man with alopecia areata. Some clones in this sample may be carry-over from other donors' samples.

This clonotype showed up just a few times. J is TRBJ2-3 and V is TRBV19; 7 bases agree with TRBD1. CDR1 is LNHDA, CDR2 SQIVND, per germline (reference sequence). The CDR3 runs 17 residues. V dropped 5 bases and J dropped 0; count of bases not matched to a gene: 11. Here the CDR3 DNA reads TGTGCCAGTAGTCCGAGGCACAGGGGAAGGAGCACAGATACGCAGTATTTT. It translates to CASSPRHRGRSTDTQYF.

The chain joins TRBV20-1 to TRBJ2-7, with 10 bases fitting TRBD1. Germline assignment: CDR1 DFQATT and CDR2 SNEGSKA (reference sequence). The ends lost 6 bases at V and 5 bases at J; junction bases unmatched: 4. This CDR3 region has 12 residues. The CDR3 bases are TGCAGTGCCGAGGGGACAGGGGACGAGCAGTACTTC. It encodes CSAEGTGDEQYF.

Only a few counts were recorded for this clonotype. The chain joins TRBV4-1 to TRBJ2-7, with D perhaps matching TRBD2 (5 bases). CDR3 length equals 13 residues. Trimming removed 0 bases from V and 4 bases from J, with 7 bases in between. Germline V gene lookup returns CDR1 MGHRA and CDR2 YSYEKL. CDR3 DNA: TGCGCCAGCAGCCAAGATCGGGATTACGAGCAGTACTTC. Its translation: CASSQDRDYEQYF.

This clonotype was seen at least ten times. The rearrangement joins TRBV29-1 to TRBJ1-1; a possible D gene is TRBD1 (5 bases). Germline V gives CDR1 SQVTM, CDR2 ANQGSEA. V lost 5 bases and J lost 13, with 14 bases in between. The CDR3 has 10 residues. CDR3 region: CSVSGNSGFF. In DNA, the CDR3 is TGCAGCGTTTCAGGGAATTCGGGTTTCTTT.

The table lists this clonotype with many counts. The V and J genes are TRBV18 and TRBJ2-5; D might be TRBD2 (6 bases). V was cut by 3 bases and J by 0 bases, with 8 bases left in between. Germline V CDR1 and CDR2: KGHSH, LQKENI. The CDR3 extends over 14 amino acids. The CDR3 coding sequence is TGTGCCAGCTCACCCGCGGGACACCAAGAGACCCAGTACTTC. This encodes CASSPAGHQETQYF. The full variable domain, its missing parts supplied by reference TRBV18 and TRBJ2-5, is NAGVMQNPRHLVRRRGQEARLRCSPMKGHSHVYWYRQLPEEGLKFMVYLQKENIIDESGMPKERFSAEFPKEGPSILRIQQVVRGDSAAYFCASSPAGHQETQYFGPGTRLLVL.

The chain joins TRBV9 to TRBJ1-4; 7 positions match TRBD1. With 4 bases clipped from V and 2 bases from J, the junction kept 8 bases outside the gene matches. The CDR3 sequence is 16 residues long. CDR1 SGDLS and CDR2 YYNGEE come from the germline V gene. The CDR3 bases are TGTGCCAGCAGCCCCTACAGGGGAGGCACTAATGAAAAACTGTTTTTT. Protein sequence: CASSPYRGGTNEKLFF.

The rearrangement uses TRBV12-3 or TRBV12-4 and TRBJ1-4; 7 bases fit TRBD1. V dropped 3 bases and J dropped 4; count of bases not matched to a gene: 5. The CDR3 runs to 15 residues. This chain's CDR3 is CASSFQGVLNEKLFF. The CDR3 nucleotides are TGTGCCAGCAGTTTTCAGGGGGTCCTTAATGAAAAACTGTTTTTT.

This clonotype was detected only a few times. The V call is TRBV7-3, the J call TRBJ2-2; no clear D gene. Trimming cost V 2 bases and J 3 bases, with 7 bases left between them. CDR3 length: 14 amino acids. Germline V CDR1 and CDR2: SGHTA, FQGTGA. This CDR3 is CASSLFRDTGELFF. CDR3 DNA sequence: TGTGCCAGCAGCTTATTTCGGGACACCGGGGAGCTGTTTTTT.

This clonotype was counted only a few times. The chain couples TRBV7-9 to TRBJ2-5, with TRBD1 matching 10 bases. J was trimmed by 5 bases and V by 4 bases; bases with no gene match: 13. The CDR3 covers 17 residues. CDR1 is SEHNR and CDR2 is FQNEAQ in the germline V gene (reference sequence). CDR3 in amino acids: CASSSVLRQGARETQYF. CDR3 coding DNA: TGTGCCAGCAGCTCCGTCCTGAGACAGGGGGCAAGGGAGACCCAGTACTTC.

Many counts were recorded for this clonotype. The gene calls are TRBV6-2 or TRBV6-3 and TRBJ2-1, with unresolved D. V lost 4 bases, J lost 8 bases, and 6 bases lay in between. Germline V gene lookup returns CDR1 MNHEY and CDR2 SVGEGT. The CDR3 covers 11 residues. CDR3 DNA sequence: TGTGCCAGCAGTTGGAGCCATGAGCAGTTCTTC. Protein: CASSWSHEQFF.

The chain employs TRBV7-9 and TRBJ2-7; 11 bases match TRBD1. Trimming removed 5 bases from V and 2 bases from J; junction bases left unmatched: 5. Germline-derived CDR1 and CDR2 are SEHNR and FQNEAQ (reference sequence). The CDR3 covers 15 residues. The DNA of the CDR3 is TGTGCCAGCAGCAGATGGGACAGGGGGACCTACGAGCAGTACTTC. Amino acids: CASSRWDRGTYEQYF.

This clonotype was detected only a few times. The gene calls are TRBV6-5 and TRBJ1-3; weak D call: TRBD1 (5 bases). The CDR3 spans 20 residues. The V end was cut by 0 bases, the J end by 3 bases, with 24 bases between. Per germline, CDR1 MNHEY and CDR2 SVGAGI. This chain's CDR3 is CASSYSSVAFRDLSGNTIYF. The CDR3 DNA reads TGTGCCAGCAGTTACTCTTCAGTTGCCTTTAGGGACCTCAGTGGAAACACCATATATTTT.

The chain uses TRBV9 and TRBJ1-1; possible D gene TRBD1, 5 bases. Germline V lookup: CDR1 SGDLS, CDR2 YYNGEE. The CDR3 loop spans 16 amino acids. Trimming cost V 0 bases and J 0 bases, with 12 bases left between them. CDR3: CASSVDGTAMNTEAFF. The CDR3 DNA reads TGTGCCAGCAGCGTAGATGGGACGGCCATGAACACTGAAGCTTTCTTT.

Only a few counts were recorded for this clonotype. V is TRBV5-1 and J is TRBJ2-3; 7 nucleotides match TRBD2. The CDR3 covers 14 residues. V was clipped by 5 bases and J by 3 bases; unmatched bases: 6. Per the germline V gene, CDR1 is SGHRS and CDR2 is YFSETQ. The chain's CDR3 is CASRPGLSTDTQYF. CDR3 DNA sequence: TGCGCCAGCAGGCCGGGACTAAGTACAGATACGCAGTATTTT.

The V and J genes are TRBV12-3 or TRBV12-4 and TRBJ1-2; D remains ambiguous. Trimming pared 5 bases from V and 1 base from J, leaving 5 bases between. The CDR3 runs 12 residues. CDR3 bases: TGTGCCAGCAGTGCCGTTAACTATGGCTACACCTTC. This sequence encodes CASSAVNYGYTF.

In this sample, this clonotype turned up a few times. The rearrangement links TRBV4-3 to TRBJ2-3; 8 nucleotides match TRBD2. The junction had 12 bases not matched to a gene; V was cut back by 0 bases and J by 4 bases. The CDR3 contains 18 residues. Germline V gene sequence: CDR1 LGHNA, CDR2 YSLEER. In nucleotides, the CDR3 is TGCGCCAGCAGCCAAGAGGCCCCCTCCCGGGGGGGCGCAGATACGCAGTATTTT. Amino acid sequence: CASSQEAPSRGGADTQYF.

The chain couples TRBV19 to TRBJ1-1; TRBD1 matches 8 bases. Trimming removed 3 bases from V and 2 bases from J; junction bases left unmatched: 8. Germline CDR1 and CDR2: LNHDA and SQIVND (reference sequence). The CDR3 loop spans 16 amino acids. The CDR3 region has the DNA TGTGCCAGTAGTATTGGGGCAGGGGGCGGTAACACTGAAGCTTTCTTT. It yields the protein CASSIGAGGGNTEAFF.

This clonotype came up a few times. The rearrangement uses TRBV7-9 and TRBJ2-7; D gene uncertain. The V end was cut by 3 bases, the J end by 0 bases, with 9 bases between. This CDR3 has 14 amino acids. Germline V gene sequence: CDR1 SEHNR, CDR2 FQNEAQ (reference sequence). DNA of the CDR3: TGTGCCAGCAGCTTGGTGGGTCGCTCCTACGAGCAGTACTTC. Translated: CASSLVGRSYEQYF.

The genes are TRBV7-2 and TRBJ1-2; TRBD1 is a possible D gene (5 bases). This CDR3 comprises 14 residues. Germline loops: CDR1 SGHTA, CDR2 FQGNSA. Trimming cost V 4 bases and J 5 bases, with 14 bases left between them. The CDR3 loop reads CASSSRPGGYGYTF. CDR3 in DNA: TGTGCCAGCAGCTCAAGGCCGGGGGGTTATGGCTACACCTTC.

There are many counts of this clonotype. The J gene is TRBJ1-1, the V gene TRBV12-3 or TRBV12-4; 12 bases fit TRBD1. The junction had 12 bases not matched to a gene; V was cut back by 5 bases and J by 8 bases. The CDR3 consists of 16 residues. The CDR3 DNA reads TGTGCCAGCAGTCTATCTGGGACAGGGGGCGCGAGGGAAGCTTTCTTT. The encoded protein is CASSLSGTGGAREAFF.